This TCR beta chain emerged from a study of T cell repertoires in cytomegalovirus infection. TCRdb redid the calling of the reads with MiXCR, one entry per CDR3 protein. The sample lists roughly 140,000 distinct CDR3 sequences, about 20% seen once, with approximately 11% in the top ten. The study's findings and limits: Ex vivo, HLA-C-restricted CMV-specific TCR beta clonotypes prevailed over the rest of the response.

This clonotype was seen a handful of times. Antigen unknown. Germline assignment: CDR1 LGHNA and CDR2 YNFKEQ. CDR3 size: 15 residues. J was trimmed by 12 bases and V by 0 bases; bases with no gene match: 6. The source material was PBMCs. This chain uses TRBV4-2 with TRBJ2-1; 12 nucleotides line up with TRBD2. This TCR came from a human donor in good health (CMV status not recorded). Some clones in this sample may be carry-over from other donors' samples. CDR3 in DNA: TGTGCCAGCAGCCAAGAAGGACTAGCGGGAATAGGGCAGTTCTTC. Translating it yields CASSQEGLAGIGQFF.